The rows below give T cell receptor beta chains drawn from one sample of a study of T cell responses to AZD1222 COVID-19 vaccine. Repertoires were generated with immunoSEQ multiplex PCR, while TCRdb's copy carries only in-frame clones and drops some. The sample records about 110,000 clones, about 85% being singletons. This sample comprised peripheral blood, obtained on day 0 of AZD1222 vaccination. The source of these receptors is an adult in good health. CDR3s include the opening cysteine and the closing phenylalanine or tryptophan. D genes are given only for firm matches. Not all rows give a size; the values are once, few, many and, for expanded clones, a class.

j_call: TRBJ2-1
clone_size: NA
d_call: NA
v_call: TRBV14
cdr3_nt: TGTGCCAGCAGCCAAGTATGGTCCACCTACAATGAGCAGTTCTTC
cdr3_aa: CASSQVWSTYNEQFF

j_call: TRBJ1-2
clone_size: NA
d_call: NA
v_call: TRBV24-1
cdr3_nt: TGTGCCACCAGTGATCCTAATGACCGGTACCGTGGCTACACCTTC
cdr3_aa: CATSDPNDRYRGYTF

j_call: TRBJ1-2
clone_size: NA
d_call: NA
v_call: TRBV7-2
cdr3_nt: TGTGCCAGCAGCCCCCCGGGTGAAGGCTACACCTTC
cdr3_aa: CASSPPGEGYTF

j_call: TRBJ2-1
clone_size: NA
d_call: TRBD2
v_call: TRBV27
cdr3_nt: TGTGCCAGCAGTTTATGGGGACTAGCGGGAGAAGGGGCCAATGAGCAGTTCTTC
cdr3_aa: CASSLWGLAGEGANEQFF

j_call: TRBJ1-2
clone_size: NA
d_call: TRBD1
v_call: TRBV15
cdr3_nt: TGTGCCACCAGCAGGGACAGGGGGCTCGGCTATGGCTACACCTTC
cdr3_aa: CATSRDRGLGYGYTF

j_call: TRBJ1-1
clone_size: NA
d_call: NA
v_call: TRBV27
cdr3_nt: TGTGCCAGCAGGCGATCGGGACCCAACACTGAAGCTTTCTTT
cdr3_aa: CASRRSGPNTEAFF

j_call: TRBJ1-1
clone_size: once
d_call: NA
v_call: TRBV9
cdr3_nt: TGTGCCAGCAGCTCCATCCGGGGGGCCACTGAAGCTTTCTTT
cdr3_aa: CASSSIRGATEAFF

j_call: TRBJ2-2
clone_size: NA
d_call: NA
v_call: TRBV7-7
cdr3_nt: TGTGCTAGCAGCTTAGGGGCTAGGGCGGGAAAGGTCACCGGGGAGCTGTTTTTT
cdr3_aa: CASSLGARAGKVTGELFF

j_call: TRBJ2-5
clone_size: NA
d_call: TRBD2
v_call: TRBV11-2
cdr3_nt: TGTGCCAGCAGCCTACCCCTAGCGGGAGGACAAGAGACCCAGTACTTC
cdr3_aa: CASSLPLAGGQETQYF

j_call: TRBJ1-5
clone_size: few
d_call: NA
v_call: TRBV10-3
cdr3_nt: TGTGCCATCAGTGAAGGAAGAAATAGCAATCAGCCCCAGCATTTT
cdr3_aa: CAISEGRNSNQPQHF

j_call: TRBJ2-7
clone_size: NA
d_call: NA
v_call: TRBV4-3
cdr3_nt: TGCGCCAGCAGCCACACGGCGGGGAGCTCCTACGAGCAGTACTTC
cdr3_aa: CASSHTAGSSYEQYF

j_call: TRBJ1-2
clone_size: NA
d_call: NA
v_call: TRBV10-3
cdr3_nt: TGTGCCATCTCCCGGGACCCGAACTATGGCTACACCTTC
cdr3_aa: CAISRDPNYGYTF

j_call: TRBJ1-4
clone_size: few
d_call: TRBD1
v_call: TRBV4-3
cdr3_nt: TGCGCCAGCAGCCGCCTTGGGACAGCAACTAATGAAAAACTGTTTTTT
cdr3_aa: CASSRLGTATNEKLFF

j_call: TRBJ1-4
clone_size: NA
d_call: NA
v_call: TRBV6-1
cdr3_nt: TGTGCCAGCAGTGAAAGGAATCGGTTTGCTAATGAAAAACTGTTTTTT
cdr3_aa: CASSERNRFANEKLFF

j_call: TRBJ1-5
clone_size: NA
d_call: NA
v_call: TRBV5-1
cdr3_nt: TGCGCCAGCAGCCCCCTCGGGGTGGAACAGCCCCAGCATTTT
cdr3_aa: CASSPLGVEQPQHF

j_call: TRBJ2-2
clone_size: once
d_call: TRBD1
v_call: TRBV14
cdr3_nt: TGTGCCAGCAGCTCCCGGACAGGCCTCGCGAACACCGGGGAGCTGTTTTTT
cdr3_aa: CASSSRTGLANTGELFF

j_call: TRBJ1-3
clone_size: NA
d_call: TRBD1
v_call: TRBV19
cdr3_nt: TGTGCCAGTAGGATCTCGACGATTACCGGGACAGCAGACTCTGGAAACACCATATATTTT
cdr3_aa: CASRISTITGTADSGNTIYF

j_call: TRBJ1-2
clone_size: NA
d_call: TRBD1
v_call: TRBV6-5
cdr3_nt: TGTGCCAGCAGCTCCGGACAGGGGAACTATGGCTACACCTTC
cdr3_aa: CASSSGQGNYGYTF

j_call: TRBJ2-7
clone_size: NA
d_call: TRBD1
v_call: TRBV7-3
cdr3_nt: TGTGCCAGCAGTCAGACAGGGAATGGCGAGCAGTACTTC
cdr3_aa: CASSQTGNGEQYF

j_call: TRBJ2-1
clone_size: NA
d_call: TRBD2
v_call: TRBV7-9
cdr3_nt: TGTGCCAGCAGCCCGGGACTAGCCCCGTACAATGAGCAGTTCTTC
cdr3_aa: CASSPGLAPYNEQFF

j_call: TRBJ2-2
clone_size: NA
d_call: NA
v_call: TRBV28
cdr3_nt: TGTGCCAGCAGCCCCATAAGAGCGACCGGGGAGCTGTTTTTT
cdr3_aa: CASSPIRATGELFF

j_call: TRBJ1-3
clone_size: NA
d_call: NA
v_call: TRBV7-6
cdr3_nt: TGTGCCAGCAGCCTGTCCCGGGGAGGAGGAAACACCATATATTTT
cdr3_aa: CASSLSRGGGNTIYF